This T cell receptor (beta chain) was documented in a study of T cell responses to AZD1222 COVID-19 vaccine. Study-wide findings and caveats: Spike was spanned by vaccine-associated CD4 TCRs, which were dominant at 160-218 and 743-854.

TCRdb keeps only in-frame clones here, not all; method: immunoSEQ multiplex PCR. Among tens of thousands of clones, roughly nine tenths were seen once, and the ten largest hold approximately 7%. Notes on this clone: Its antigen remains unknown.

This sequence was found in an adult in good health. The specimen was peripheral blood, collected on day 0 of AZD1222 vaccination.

The CDR3 coding sequence is TGTGCCAGCAGTCCTGGGACAGATTGGAGGAACACTGAAGCTTTCTTT. This gives the protein CASSPGTDWRNTEAFF. This chain uses TRBV28 with TRBJ1-1, with TRBD1 matching over 7 bases. J gave up 1 base and V 5 bases, and 10 bases lay outside the gene matches. Germline V gives CDR1 MDHEN, CDR2 SYDVKM. The CDR3 contains 16 residues.